This T cell receptor beta chain originates from a study of shared clonotypes between healthy human individuals. Sequencing was performed with immunoSEQ multiplex PCR; in TCRdb, only in-frame clones are kept and a portion is missing. The profile shows more than 1.2 million clones, 97% to 99% of them singletons. Trimming removed 6 bases at V and 0 bases at J, with 18 bases between. This CDR3 comprises 16 residues. CDR1 and CDR2 (germline): MDHEN, SYDVKM. The study drew its donors from healthy HIV-negative adults without recent acute infections or vaccinations. The rearrangement joins TRBV28 to TRBJ2-7; D is possibly TRBD2 (6 bases). Sequencing was carried out using naive CD4+ T cells sorted from blood. Subset specified: CD45RA+ positively selected. The receptor comes from a man between 25 and 39 years old in good health. The CDR3 nucleotides are TGTGCCAGCAGGTCCGGGGGAGCGGCTAGCTCCTACGAGCAGTACTTC. As protein: CASRSGGAASSYEQYF.